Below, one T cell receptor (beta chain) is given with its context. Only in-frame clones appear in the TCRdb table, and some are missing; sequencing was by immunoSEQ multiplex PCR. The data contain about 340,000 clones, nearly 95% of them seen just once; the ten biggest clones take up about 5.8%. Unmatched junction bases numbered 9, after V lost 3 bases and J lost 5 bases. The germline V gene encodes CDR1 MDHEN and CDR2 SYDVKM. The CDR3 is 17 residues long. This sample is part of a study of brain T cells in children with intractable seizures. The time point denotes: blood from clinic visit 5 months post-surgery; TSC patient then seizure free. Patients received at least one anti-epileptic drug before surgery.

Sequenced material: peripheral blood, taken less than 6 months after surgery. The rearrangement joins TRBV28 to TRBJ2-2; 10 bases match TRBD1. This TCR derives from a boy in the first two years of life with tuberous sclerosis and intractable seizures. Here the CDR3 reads CASSFPRGQGTTGELFF. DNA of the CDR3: TGTGCCAGCAGTTTCCCCAGGGGACAGGGGACGACCGGGGAGCTGTTTTTT.